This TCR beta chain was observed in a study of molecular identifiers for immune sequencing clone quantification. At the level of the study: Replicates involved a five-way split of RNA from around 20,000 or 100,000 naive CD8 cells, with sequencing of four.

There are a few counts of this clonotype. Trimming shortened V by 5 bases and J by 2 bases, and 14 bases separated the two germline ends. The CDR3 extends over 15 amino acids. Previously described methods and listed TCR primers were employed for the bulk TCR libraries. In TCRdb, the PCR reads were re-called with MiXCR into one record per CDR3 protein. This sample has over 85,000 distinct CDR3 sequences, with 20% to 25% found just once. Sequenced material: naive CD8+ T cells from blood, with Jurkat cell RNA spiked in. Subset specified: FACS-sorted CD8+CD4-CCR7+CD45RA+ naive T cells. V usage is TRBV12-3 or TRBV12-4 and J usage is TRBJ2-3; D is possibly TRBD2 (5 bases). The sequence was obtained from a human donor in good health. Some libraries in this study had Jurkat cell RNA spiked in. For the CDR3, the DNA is TGTGCCAGCAGTGATTACAGCGGCTACACAGATACGCAGTATTTT. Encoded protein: CASSDYSGYTDTQYF.